This T cell receptor (beta chain) was sequenced in a study of regulatory T cells in long-lasting Graves disease listed by TCRdb under 2021. Regarding the study in general: Patients with newly diagnosed Graves' disease had been on antithyroid drugs for under 3 months. Peripheral blood TCR sequencing and RNA sequencing compared persistent Graves' disease patients with newly diagnosed Graves' disease patients. The study was registered as a clinical trial and conducted in China. A total of roughly 33 samples were covered by TCR sequencing, comprising around 13 persistent and roughly 20 newly diagnosed Graves' disease patients.

The CDR3 sequence holds 13 residues, the cysteine and phenylalanine included. Of all the DNA, just the CDR3 is kept, 39 bases in frame from base 1. V is pared back by 4 bases and J by 4 bases, with 11 bases lying between the germline termini. Taken from the germline V gene, the CDR1 and CDR2 loops are SGHRS and YFSETQ. Library generation was performed with multiplex PCR. Sequencing was performed on an Illumina HiSeq 4000. To build TCR beta libraries, CDR3 regions were amplified by Arm-PCR using iRepertoire HTBI primers. Before sequencing, the PCR products went through gel purification. As for how the authors treated the data: Across samples, 62 TRBV and 14 TRBJ segments were identified and used for gene usage analysis of CDR3 amino acid clonotypes. COPE and FqMerger were used to merge the filtered high-quality paired reads into contigs. BLAST was used to align contigs to IMGT TRBV, TRBD and TRBJ reference genes, and CDR3 was defined according to IMGT. Any clonotype with a frequency above 0.1% was classified as a highly expanded clone. Shannon entropy served as the measure of repertoire diversity, while the Gini coefficient captured V-J evenness. A clonotype was considered public if more than one individual shared it. TCRdb trimmed public reads at Q25 via fastp, called clones via MiXCR and kept in-frame beta chains. Each entry merges the rows of one CDR3 protein and shows their most common DNA and genes. The V and J calls come from TCRdb's annotation, not from the publication. This sample gives hundreds of thousands of distinct CDR3 sequences in total; roughly 14% of them show up just once. Clones ranked in the top ten supply roughly 10% of the sample.

This clonotype was detected ten times or more. Its cognate antigen has yet to be identified. The record has no base qualities; no much larger clone is one base away. In light of the paper, this sample's time point label describes: newly diagnosed GD, antithyroid drugs for less than 3 months. For both TCR sequencing and RNA sequencing, RNA was extracted from PBMCs using TRIzol. Graves' disease was diagnosed according to American Thyroid Association guidelines. Patients were recruited from an endocrinology department in Xi'an, China. Each patient gave approximately 9 milliliters of peripheral blood, collected in an EDTA anticoagulant tube. Ficoll Paque Plus density gradient separation was used to isolate PBMCs, and no additional T cell sorting was done. An Agilent 2100 Bioanalyzer and agarose gel were used to assess RNA quality, and a NanoDrop 2000 was used to measure RNA concentration. The paper as a whole reports these results and caveats: Sequencing and analysis were restricted to the TCR beta chain. Persistent disease showed preferential use of TRBV28, TRBJ1-2 and TRBJ2-5, whereas newly diagnosed disease favored TRBV20-1 and TRBJ2-1. Persistent Graves' disease patients showed lower TCR Shannon entropy and fewer highly expanded clones than newly diagnosed patients, suggesting clonal expansion. Persistent patients shared more public clonotypes among themselves (around 3,000) than newly diagnosed patients did (more than 950). The authors acknowledged the small sample size as a limitation that may reduce accuracy. Because the primary lesion, thyroid tissue, could not be accessed, the study looked at peripheral blood alone.

The same data also contributed to another study, on T cells in Graves' hyperthyroidism and ophthalmopathy. According to the second study: Stable Graves' hyperthyroidism was defined as the absence of progression to ophthalmopathy over 18 months of follow-up. Hyperthyroidism patients were aged 18 to 65 years and newly diagnosed, with disease duration of less than 2 months. Patients with uncontrolled infections, other autoimmune diseases, pregnancy or lactation were excluded. Clinical symptoms, serum thyroxine and TRAb, thyroid ultrasound, and orbital computed tomography formed the basis for the diagnoses. For the first round of RT-PCR on the TCR CDR3, the HTBI primer set was used together with the Qiagen OneStep RT-PCR kit. Most expanded thyroid clonotypes (frequency above 0.001) were also detected in blood, a finding suggesting that blood repertoires may reflect thyroid immune responses. A 13 V-J signature model separated ophthalmopathy from stable hyperthyroidism, with nearly 90% sensitivity and roughly 81% specificity in cross-validation and 80%/75% in testing. During validation, the model predicted progression to ophthalmopathy a median of about 5.9 months ahead of onset, with just under 71% sensitivity and almost 75% specificity. To identify TCR V-J signatures that set the groups apart, the researchers used a discovery cohort of 100 patients, made up of about 44 with Graves' ophthalmopathy and about 59 with stable Graves' hyperthyroidism. An independent validation cohort of fewer than 20 hyperthyroidism patients and roughly 16 patients who later progressed to ophthalmopathy tested prospective prediction of ophthalmopathy. The approximately 90 discovery patients were divided at random into training and test sets in a 7:3 ratio. In addition, the study compared T-cell repertoires in thyroid tissue and in blood from roughly six Graves' hyperthyroidism patients. After blood sampling, hyperthyroidism patients were treated with methimazole at a starting dose of 30 mg daily, and ophthalmopathy patients were treated with high-dose intravenous methylprednisolone. Libraries were constructed in a second round of multiplex PCR, after which size selection and purification were performed. Paired-end sequencing of the libraries was performed with 100 bp reads on an Illumina HiSeq2000. SOAPnuke was used to process the raw data, with reads discarded if the reads contained adapters or uncalled bases, had a mean Phred below 15, or lacked an exact constant-primer or identifier match. COPE v1.2.5 was used to merge the high-quality paired reads, and each unique nucleotide sequence was defined as a clonotype. MiTCR v1.1 was used to align clonotypes to the IMGT TRBV, TRBD and TRBJ reference segments. Analysis was restricted to V-J combinations with a frequency above 0.0001, which covered about 99% of repertoires. A TCS score was defined as the ratio of F50 (clonal expansion) to E x V (chaos), with BLOSUM62-based TCRdist applied between CDR3 peptides within each V-J. Welch's t-statistics and random forest reduced roughly 500 V-J features to 13, which were used in a naive Bayes classifier (R e1071). No statistical method was used to fix the sample size in advance, and group allocation was not hidden from the investigators. The paper describes TCR Vbeta CDR3 sequencing of some 130 peripheral blood samples, made up of 43 ophthalmopathy patients, more than 70 hyperthyroidism patients and 17 progressor patients.

The TCR originated in a man aged 25-45 years with Graves disease. Donor details come from another sample of the same person, matched by shared clones. The rearrangement joined TRBV5-1 to TRBJ1-2; a confident D gene designation cannot be given. The specimen was peripheral blood mononuclear cells (PBMCs), collected at new diagnosis, from a patient treated with antithyroid drugs. The sequence in DNA is TGCGCCAGCAGCGAAAGCACTACCTATGGCTACACCTTC. Its amino acids are CASSESTTYGYTF. Here the CDR3 is joined to the reference TRBV5-1 and TRBJ1-2 genes, and the full variable domain is: KAGVTQTPRYLIKTRGQQVTLSCSPISGHRSVSWYQQTPGQGLQFLFEYFSETQRNKGNFPGRFSGRQFSNSRSEMNVSTLELGDSALYLCASSESTTYGYTFGSGTRLTVV.